This T cell receptor (beta chain) was sequenced during a study of shared clonotypes between healthy human individuals. Study summary: Each donor's CD8 memory used one plate, CD8 naive two, each CD4 subset three.

The V and J ends lost 0 bases and 0 bases, in that order; junction bases with no gene match: 5. CDR1 SGHAT and CDR2 FQNNGV come from the germline V gene. The CDR3 consists of 18 residues. Notes on this clone: Its matching antigen is unknown.

Naive CD8 populations comprised CD45RO-negative cells positively selected for CCR7, excluding terminally differentiated effector memory CD45RA+ cells. All donors were Caucasian adults living in Nashville, Tennessee. Study-wide results and caveats: Larger estimated richness was generally seen in naive subsets than in memory subsets.

Produced via immunoSEQ multiplex PCR; TCRdb's table is partial and in-frame only. The table lists roughly 890,000 clones, 90% to 95% of them singletons, with 20% to 30% in the top ten. This clonotype originated in a man under 40 in good health. The sequenced sample was naive CD8+ T cells sorted from blood. The V gene is TRBV11-2, the J gene TRBJ2-1; 10 positions match TRBD2. In nucleotides, the CDR3 is TGTGCCAGCAGCTTAGACCGAAGACTAGCGGGCTCCTACAATGAGCAGTTCTTC. Its translation: CASSLDRRLAGSYNEQFF. Drawing the rest from reference TRBV11-2 and TRBJ2-1, the complete variable domain is EAGVAQSPRYKIIEKRQSVAFWCNPISGHATLYWYQQILGQGPKLLIQFQNNGVVDDSQLPKDRFSAERLKGVDSTLKIQPAKLEDSAVYLCASSLDRRLAGSYNEQFFGPGTRLTVL.